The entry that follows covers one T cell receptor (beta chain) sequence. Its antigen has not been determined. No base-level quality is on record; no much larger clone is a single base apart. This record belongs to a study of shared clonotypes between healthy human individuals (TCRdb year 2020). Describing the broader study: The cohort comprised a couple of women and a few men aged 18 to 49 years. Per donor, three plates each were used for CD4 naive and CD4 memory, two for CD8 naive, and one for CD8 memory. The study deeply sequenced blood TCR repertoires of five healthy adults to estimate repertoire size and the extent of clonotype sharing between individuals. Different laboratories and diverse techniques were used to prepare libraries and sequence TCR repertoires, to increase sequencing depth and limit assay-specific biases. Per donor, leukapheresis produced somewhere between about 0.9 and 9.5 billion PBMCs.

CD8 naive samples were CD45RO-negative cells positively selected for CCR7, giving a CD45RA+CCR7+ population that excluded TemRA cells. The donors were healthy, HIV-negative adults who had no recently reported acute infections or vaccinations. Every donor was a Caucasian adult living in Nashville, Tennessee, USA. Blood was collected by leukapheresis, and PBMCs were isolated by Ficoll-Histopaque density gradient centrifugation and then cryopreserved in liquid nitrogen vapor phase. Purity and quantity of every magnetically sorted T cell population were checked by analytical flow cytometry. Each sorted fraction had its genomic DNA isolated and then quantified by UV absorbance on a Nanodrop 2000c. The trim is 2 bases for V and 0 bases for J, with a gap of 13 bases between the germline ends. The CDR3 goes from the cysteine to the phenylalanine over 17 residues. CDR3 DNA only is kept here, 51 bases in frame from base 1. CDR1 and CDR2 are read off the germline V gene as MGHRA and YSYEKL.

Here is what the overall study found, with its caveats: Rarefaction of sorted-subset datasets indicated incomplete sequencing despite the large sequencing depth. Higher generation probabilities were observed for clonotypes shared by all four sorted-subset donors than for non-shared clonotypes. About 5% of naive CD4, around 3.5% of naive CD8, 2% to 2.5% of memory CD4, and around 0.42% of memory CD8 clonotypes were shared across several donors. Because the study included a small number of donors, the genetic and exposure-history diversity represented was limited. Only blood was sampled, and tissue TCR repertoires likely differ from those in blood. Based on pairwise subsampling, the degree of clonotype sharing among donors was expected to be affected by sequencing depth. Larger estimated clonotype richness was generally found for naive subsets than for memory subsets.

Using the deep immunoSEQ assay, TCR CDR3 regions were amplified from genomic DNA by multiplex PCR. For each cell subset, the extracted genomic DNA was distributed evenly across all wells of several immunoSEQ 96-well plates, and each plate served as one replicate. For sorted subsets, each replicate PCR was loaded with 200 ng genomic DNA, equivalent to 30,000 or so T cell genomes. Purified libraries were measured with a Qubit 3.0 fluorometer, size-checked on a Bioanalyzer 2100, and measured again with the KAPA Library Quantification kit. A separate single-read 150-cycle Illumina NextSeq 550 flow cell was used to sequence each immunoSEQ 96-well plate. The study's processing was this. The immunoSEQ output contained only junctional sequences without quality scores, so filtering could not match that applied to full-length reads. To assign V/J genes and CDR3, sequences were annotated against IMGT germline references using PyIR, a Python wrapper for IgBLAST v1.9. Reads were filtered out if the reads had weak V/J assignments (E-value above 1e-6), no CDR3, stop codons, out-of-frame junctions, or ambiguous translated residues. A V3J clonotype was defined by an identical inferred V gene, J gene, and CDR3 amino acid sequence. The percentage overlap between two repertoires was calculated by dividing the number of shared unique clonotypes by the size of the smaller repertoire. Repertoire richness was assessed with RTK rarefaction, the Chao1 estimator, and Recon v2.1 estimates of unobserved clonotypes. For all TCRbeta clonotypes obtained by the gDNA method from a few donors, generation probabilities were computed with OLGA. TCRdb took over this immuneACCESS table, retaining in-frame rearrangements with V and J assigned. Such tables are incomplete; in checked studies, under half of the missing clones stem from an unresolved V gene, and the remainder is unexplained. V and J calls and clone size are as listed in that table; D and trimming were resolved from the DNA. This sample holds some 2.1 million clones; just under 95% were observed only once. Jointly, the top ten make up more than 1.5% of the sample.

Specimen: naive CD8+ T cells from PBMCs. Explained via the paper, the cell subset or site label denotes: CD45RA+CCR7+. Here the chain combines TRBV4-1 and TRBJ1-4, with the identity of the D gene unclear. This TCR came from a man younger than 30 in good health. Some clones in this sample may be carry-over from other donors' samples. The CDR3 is CASSQPTRASTNEKLFF. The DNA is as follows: TGCGCCAGCAGCCAACCCACCCGGGCCTCAACTAATGAAAAACTGTTTTTT.